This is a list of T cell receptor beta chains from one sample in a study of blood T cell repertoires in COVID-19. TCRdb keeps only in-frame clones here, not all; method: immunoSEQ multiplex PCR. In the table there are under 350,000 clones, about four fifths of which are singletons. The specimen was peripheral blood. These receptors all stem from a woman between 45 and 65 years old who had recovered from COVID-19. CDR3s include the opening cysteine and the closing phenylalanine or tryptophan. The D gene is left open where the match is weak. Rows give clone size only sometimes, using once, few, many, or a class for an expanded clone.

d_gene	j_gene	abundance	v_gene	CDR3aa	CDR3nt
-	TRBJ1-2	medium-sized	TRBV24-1	CATSDAGVSPNYGYTF	TGTGCCACCAGTGATGCGGGTGTCTCCCCTAACTATGGCTACACCTTC
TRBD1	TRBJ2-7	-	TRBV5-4	CASSPGQGAYEQYF	TGTGCCAGCAGCCCGGGACAGGGGGCCTACGAGCAGTACTTC
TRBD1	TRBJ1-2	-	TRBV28	CASSSTGRAWDGYTF	TGTGCCAGCAGTTCGACAGGGCGCGCCTGGGATGGCTACACCTTC
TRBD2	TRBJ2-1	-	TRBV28	CASRPGTSGRNEQFF	TGTGCCAGCAGGCCCGGGACTAGCGGGAGAAATGAGCAGTTCTTC
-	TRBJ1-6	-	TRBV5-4	CASSPQGNNSPLHF	TGTGCCAGCAGCCCGCAGGGGAATAATTCACCCCTCCACTTT
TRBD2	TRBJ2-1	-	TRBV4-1	CASSRGILAVPYNEQFF	TGCGCCAGCAGCCGTGGTATACTAGCGGTTCCCTACAATGAGCAGTTCTTC
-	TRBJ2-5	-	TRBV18	CASSPRTAQETQYF	TGTGCCAGCTCACCTAGGACAGCGCAAGAGACCCAGTACTTC
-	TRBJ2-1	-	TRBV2	CASTLRTVYNEQFF	TGTGCCAGCACCTTGAGGACAGTCTACAATGAGCAGTTCTTC
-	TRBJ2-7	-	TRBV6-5	CASSYGRGSYEQYF	TGTGCCAGCAGTTACGGCAGGGGTTCCTACGAGCAGTACTTC
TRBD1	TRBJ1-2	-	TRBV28	CASSTGQATNYGYTF	TGTGCCAGCAGTACTGGACAGGCGACTAACTATGGCTACACCTTC
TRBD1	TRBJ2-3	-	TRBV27	CASSRPGGSSTDTQYF	TGTGCCAGCAGTCGACCAGGGGGCTCTAGCACAGATACGCAGTATTTT
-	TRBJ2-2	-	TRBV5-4	CASDPGDGELFF	TGTGCCAGCGATCCGGGGGACGGGGAGCTGTTTTTT
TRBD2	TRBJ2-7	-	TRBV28	CASTGPGTRTYEQYF	TGTGCCAGCACTGGGCCGGGGACTAGAACCTACGAGCAGTACTTC
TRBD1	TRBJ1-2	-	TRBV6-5	CASELGQGYGYTF	TGTGCCAGCGAACTAGGACAGGGCTACGGCTACACCTTC
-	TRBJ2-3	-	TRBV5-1	CASSGGRSTDTQYF	TGCGCCAGCAGCGGGGGCCGAAGCACAGATACGCAGTATTTT
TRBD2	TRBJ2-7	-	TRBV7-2	CASSFQAGVYEQYF	TGTGCCAGCAGCTTCCAAGCGGGGGTATACGAGCAGTACTTC
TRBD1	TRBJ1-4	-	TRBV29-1	CSAGQGVNEKLFF	TGCAGCGCCGGACAGGGGGTGAATGAAAAACTGTTTTTT
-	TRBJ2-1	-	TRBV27	CASSWGAGESYNEQFF	TGTGCCAGCAGCTGGGGGGCGGGAGAGTCCTACAATGAGCAGTTCTTC
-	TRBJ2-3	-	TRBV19	CASSKSAADTQYF	TGTGCCAGTAGTAAATCGGCGGCAGATACGCAGTATTTT
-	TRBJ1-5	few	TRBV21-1	CASSEYRAGQPQHF	TGTGCCAGCAGCGAATACAGGGCGGGTCAGCCCCAGCATTTT
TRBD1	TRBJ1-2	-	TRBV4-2	CASSQQGQGGYGYTF	TGTGCCAGCAGCCAACAGGGACAGGGGGGCTATGGCTACACCTTC
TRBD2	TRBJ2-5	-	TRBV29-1	CSATHATSGGPQETQYF	TGCAGCGCCACTCATGCGACTAGCGGGGGCCCTCAAGAGACCCAGTACTTC
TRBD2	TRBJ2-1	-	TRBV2	CASNWGGSDEQFF	TGTGCCAGCAACTGGGGCGGGAGCGATGAGCAGTTCTTC
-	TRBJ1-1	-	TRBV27	CASSYQGLNTEAFF	TGTGCCAGCAGTTATCAGGGCCTGAACACTGAAGCTTTCTTT
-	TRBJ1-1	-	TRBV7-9	CASSPSYWGDTEAFF	TGTGCCAGCAGCCCTTCCTATTGGGGCGATACTGAAGCTTTCTTT
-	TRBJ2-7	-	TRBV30	CAWSALQGRMDEQYF	TGTGCCTGGAGCGCTCTACAGGGGAGGATGGACGAGCAGTACTTC
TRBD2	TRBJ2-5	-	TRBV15	CATSTSGGLAGVETQYF	TGTGCCACCAGCACAAGTGGGGGACTAGCGGGAGTAGAGACCCAGTACTTC
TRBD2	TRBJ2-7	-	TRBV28	CASRLPSGTSGATSSYEQYF	TGTGCCAGCAGGCTACCTTCGGGGACTAGCGGAGCTACATCCTCCTACGAGCAGTACTTC
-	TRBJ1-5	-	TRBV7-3	CASSPEGGAYPSQHF	TGTGCCAGCAGCCCTGAAGGGGGAGCCTATCCGTCCCAGCATTTT
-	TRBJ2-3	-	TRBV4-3	CASSQDYQGGTDTQYF	TGCGCCAGCAGCCAAGATTACCAGGGCGGCACAGATACGCAGTATTTT
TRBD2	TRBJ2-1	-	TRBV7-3	CASSSSGTSGSWNEQFF	TGTGCCAGCAGCTCATCTGGGACTAGCGGGAGTTGGAATGAGCAGTTCTTC
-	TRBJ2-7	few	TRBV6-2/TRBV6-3	CASSPRRGSYEQYF	TGTGCCAGCAGTCCCCGCCGAGGGTCCTACGAGCAGTACTTC
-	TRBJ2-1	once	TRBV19	CASWGDEQFF	TGTGCCAGCTGGGGGGATGAGCAGTTCTTC
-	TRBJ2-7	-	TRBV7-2	CASSLESVSSYEQYF	TGTGCCAGCAGCTTAGAATCGGTTAGCTCCTACGAGCAGTACTTC
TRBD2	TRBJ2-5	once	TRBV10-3	CAISEPFSTSGDGETQYF	TGTGCCATCAGTGAACCCTTTTCTACTAGCGGGGACGGAGAGACCCAGTACTTC
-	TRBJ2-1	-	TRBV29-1	CSVHPPGLPEQFF	TGCAGCGTCCATCCCCCCGGACTTCCTGAGCAGTTCTTC
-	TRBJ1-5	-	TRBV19	CAGGQPQHF	TGTGCTGGAGGTCAGCCCCAGCATTTT
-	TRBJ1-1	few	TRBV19	CASTIGGSGRRGTEAFF	TGTGCCAGTACAATAGGAGGGTCGGGTCGCCGGGGCACTGAAGCTTTCTTT
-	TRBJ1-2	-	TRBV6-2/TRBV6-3	CASSRGAYGYTF	TGTGCCAGCAGTCGCGGGGCTTATGGCTACACCTTC
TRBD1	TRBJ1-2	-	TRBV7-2	CASSSGTGTGGQYGYTF	TGTGCCAGCAGCTCCGGAACCGGGACAGGGGGCCAGTATGGCTACACCTTC
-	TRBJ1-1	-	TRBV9	CASREGTGSPEAFF	TGTGCCAGCAGGGAGGGTACCGGGTCCCCTGAAGCTTTCTTT
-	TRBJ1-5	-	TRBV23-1	CASSQSGHPNQPQHF	TGCGCCAGCAGTCAATCGGGCCACCCTAATCAGCCCCAGCATTTT
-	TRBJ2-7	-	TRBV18	CASSPPWDLYEQYF	TGTGCCAGCTCACCACCCTGGGACTTATACGAGCAGTACTTC
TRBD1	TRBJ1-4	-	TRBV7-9	CASSNYRDRDEKLFF	TGTGCCAGCAGCAACTACCGGGACAGGGATGAAAAACTGTTTTTT
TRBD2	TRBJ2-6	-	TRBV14	CASSRGGSGANVLTF	TGTGCCAGCAGCCGGGGAGGGTCTGGGGCCAACGTCCTGACTTTC
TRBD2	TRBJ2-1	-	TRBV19	CARSDAGTSLYNEQFF	TGTGCCAGATCAGATGCCGGGACTAGCTTATACAATGAGCAGTTCTTC
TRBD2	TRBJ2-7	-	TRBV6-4	CASSPDPGLAGHEQYF	TGTGCCAGCAGCCCAGATCCAGGACTAGCTGGCCACGAGCAGTACTTC
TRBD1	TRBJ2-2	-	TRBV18	CASSPRTGRTGELFF	TGTGCCAGCTCACCTAGGACAGGGAGAACCGGGGAGCTGTTTTTT
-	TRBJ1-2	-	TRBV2	CASSEEGREGANYGYTF	TGTGCCAGCAGTGAAGAGGGGAGGGAGGGGGCTAACTATGGCTACACCTTC
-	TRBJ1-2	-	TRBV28	CASRFIGIKDGYTF	TGTGCCAGCAGATTCATCGGGATAAAGGATGGCTACACCTTC
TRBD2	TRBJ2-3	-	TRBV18	CASSRLAGVGDTQYF	TGTGCCAGCTCTCGACTAGCGGGGGTCGGAGATACGCAGTATTTT
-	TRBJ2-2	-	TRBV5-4	CASSLEQGTGELFF	TGTGCCAGCAGCTTGGAACAGGGTACCGGGGAGCTGTTTTTT
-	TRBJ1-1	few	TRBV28	CASSLHGGGTEAFF	TGTGCCAGCAGTTTACATGGGGGGGGCACTGAAGCTTTCTTT